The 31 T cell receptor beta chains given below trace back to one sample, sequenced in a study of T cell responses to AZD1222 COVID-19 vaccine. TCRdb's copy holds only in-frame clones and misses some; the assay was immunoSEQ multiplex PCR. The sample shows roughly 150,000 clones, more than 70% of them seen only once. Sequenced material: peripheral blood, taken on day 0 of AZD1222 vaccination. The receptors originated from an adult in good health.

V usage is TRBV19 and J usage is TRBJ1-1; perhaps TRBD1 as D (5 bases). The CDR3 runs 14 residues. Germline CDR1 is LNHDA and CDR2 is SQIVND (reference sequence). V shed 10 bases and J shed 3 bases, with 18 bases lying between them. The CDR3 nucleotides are TGTGCCACCAGCCCGGGACGGGATTACACTGAAGCTTTCTTT. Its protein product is CATSPGRDYTEAFF.

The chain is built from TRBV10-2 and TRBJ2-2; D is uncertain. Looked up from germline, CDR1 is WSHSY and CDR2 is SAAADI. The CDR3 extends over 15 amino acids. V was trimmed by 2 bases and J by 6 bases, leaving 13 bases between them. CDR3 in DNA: TGCGCCAGCAGTGAGGCCCCCCGTACGGCCGGGGAGCTGTTTTTT. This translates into CASSEAPRTAGELFF.

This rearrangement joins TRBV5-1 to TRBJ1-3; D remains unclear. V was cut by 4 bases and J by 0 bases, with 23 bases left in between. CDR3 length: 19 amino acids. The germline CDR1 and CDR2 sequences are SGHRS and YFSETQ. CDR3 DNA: TGCGCCAGCAGCCCCGGGATGCAGGCATCCTCTCGCTCTGGAAACACCATATATTTT. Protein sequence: CASSPGMQASSRSGNTIYF.

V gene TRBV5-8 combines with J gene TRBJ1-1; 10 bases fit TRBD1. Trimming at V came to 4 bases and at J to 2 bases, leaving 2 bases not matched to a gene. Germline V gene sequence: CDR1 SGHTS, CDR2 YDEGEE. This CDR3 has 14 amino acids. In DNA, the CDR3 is TGTGCCAGCAGCCTGACAGGGGGCAACACTGAAGCTTTCTTT. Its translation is CASSLTGGNTEAFF.

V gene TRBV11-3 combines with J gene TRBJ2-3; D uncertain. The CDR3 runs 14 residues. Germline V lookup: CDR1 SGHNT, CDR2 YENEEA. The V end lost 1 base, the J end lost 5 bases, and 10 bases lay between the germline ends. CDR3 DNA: TGTGCCAGCAGCTTAGGACGCGGCGGAGATACGCAGTATTTT. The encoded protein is CASSLGRGGDTQYF.

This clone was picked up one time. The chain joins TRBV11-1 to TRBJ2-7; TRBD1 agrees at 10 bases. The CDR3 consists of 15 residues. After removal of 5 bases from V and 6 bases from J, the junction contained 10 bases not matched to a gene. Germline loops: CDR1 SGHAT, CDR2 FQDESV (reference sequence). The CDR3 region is CASSLRPGQGIEQYF. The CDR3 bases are TGTGCCAGCAGCCTACGACCGGGACAGGGGATCGAGCAGTACTTC.

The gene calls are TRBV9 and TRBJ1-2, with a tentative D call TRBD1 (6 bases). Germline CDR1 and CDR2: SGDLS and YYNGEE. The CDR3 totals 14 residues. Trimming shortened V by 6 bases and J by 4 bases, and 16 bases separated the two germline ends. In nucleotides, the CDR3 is TGTGCCAGCAACCCTCGGGACACGTCCTATGGCTACACCTTC. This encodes CASNPRDTSYGYTF.

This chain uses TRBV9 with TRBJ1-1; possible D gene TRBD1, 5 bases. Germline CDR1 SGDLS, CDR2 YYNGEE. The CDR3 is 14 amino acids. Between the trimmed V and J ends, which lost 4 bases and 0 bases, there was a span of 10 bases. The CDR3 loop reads CASSRGEVNTEAFF. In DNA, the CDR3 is TGTGCCAGCAGCCGGGGGGAGGTGAACACTGAAGCTTTCTTT.

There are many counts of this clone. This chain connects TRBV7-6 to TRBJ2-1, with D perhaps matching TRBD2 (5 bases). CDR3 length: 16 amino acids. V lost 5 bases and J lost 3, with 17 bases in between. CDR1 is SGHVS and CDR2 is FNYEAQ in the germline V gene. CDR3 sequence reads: CASSALGSGSYNEQFF. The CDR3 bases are TGTGCCAGCAGCGCCCTAGGGTCGGGGAGCTACAATGAGCAGTTCTTC. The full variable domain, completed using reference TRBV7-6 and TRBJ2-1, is GAGVSQSPRYKVTKRGQDVALRCDPISGHVSLYWYRQALGQGPEFLTYFNYEAQQDKSGLPNDRFSAERPEGSISTLTIQRTEQRDSAMYRCASSALGSGSYNEQFFGPGTRLTVL.

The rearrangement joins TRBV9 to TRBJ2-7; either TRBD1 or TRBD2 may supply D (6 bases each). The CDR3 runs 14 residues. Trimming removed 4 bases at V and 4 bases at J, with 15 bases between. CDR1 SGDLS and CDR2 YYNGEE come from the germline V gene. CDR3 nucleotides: TGTGCCAGCAGCCCGACCGGGGGCCGTTACGAGCAGTACTTC. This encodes CASSPTGGRYEQYF.

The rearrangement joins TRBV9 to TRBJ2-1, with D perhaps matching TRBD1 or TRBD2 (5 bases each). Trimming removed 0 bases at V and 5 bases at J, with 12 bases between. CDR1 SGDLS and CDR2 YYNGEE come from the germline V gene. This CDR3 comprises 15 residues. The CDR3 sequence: CASSVAGRVDNEQFF. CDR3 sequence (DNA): TGTGCCAGCAGCGTAGCGGGACGAGTAGACAATGAGCAGTTCTTC.

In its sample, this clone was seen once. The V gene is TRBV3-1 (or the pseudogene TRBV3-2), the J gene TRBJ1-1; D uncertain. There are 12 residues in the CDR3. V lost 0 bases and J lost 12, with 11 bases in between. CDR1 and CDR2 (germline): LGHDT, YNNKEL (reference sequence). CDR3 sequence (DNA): TGTGCCAGCAGCCAAGATGATAGTTGGCCTTTCTTT. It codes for CASSQDDSWPFF.

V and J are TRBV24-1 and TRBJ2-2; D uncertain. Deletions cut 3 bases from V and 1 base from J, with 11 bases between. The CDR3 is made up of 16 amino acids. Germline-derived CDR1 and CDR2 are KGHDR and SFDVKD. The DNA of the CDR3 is TGTGCCACCAGTGATCCGATGACACTGAACACCGGGGAGCTGTTTTTT. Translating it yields CATSDPMTLNTGELFF.

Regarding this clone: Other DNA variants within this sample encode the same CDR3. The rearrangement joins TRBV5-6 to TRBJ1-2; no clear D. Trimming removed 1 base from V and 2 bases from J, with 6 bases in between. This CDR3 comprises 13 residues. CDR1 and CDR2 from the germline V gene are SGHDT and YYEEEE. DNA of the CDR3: TGTGCCAGCAGCTTGAGGCAGAACTATGGCTACACCTTC. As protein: CASSLRQNYGYTF.

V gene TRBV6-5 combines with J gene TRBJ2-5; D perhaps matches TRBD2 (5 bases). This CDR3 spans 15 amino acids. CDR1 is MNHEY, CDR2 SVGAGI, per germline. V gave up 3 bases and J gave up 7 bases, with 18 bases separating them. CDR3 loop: CASSYGVEGSGTQYF. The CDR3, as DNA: TGTGCCAGCAGTTATGGAGTTGAGGGATCAGGGACCCAGTACTTC.

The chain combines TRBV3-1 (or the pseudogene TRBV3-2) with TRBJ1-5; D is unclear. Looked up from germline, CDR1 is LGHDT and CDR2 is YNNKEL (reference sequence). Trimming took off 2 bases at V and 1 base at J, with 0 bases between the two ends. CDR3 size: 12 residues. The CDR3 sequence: CASSQSNQPQHF. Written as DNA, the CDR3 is TGTGCCAGCAGCCAAAGCAATCAGCCCCAGCATTTT.

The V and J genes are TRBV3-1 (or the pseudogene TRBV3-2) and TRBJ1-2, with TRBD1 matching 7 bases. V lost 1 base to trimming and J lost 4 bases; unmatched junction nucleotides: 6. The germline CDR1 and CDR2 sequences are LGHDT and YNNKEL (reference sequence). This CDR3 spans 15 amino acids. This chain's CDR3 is CASSQGSTGSYGYTF. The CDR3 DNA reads TGTGCCAGCAGCCAAGGGTCGACAGGGAGCTATGGCTACACCTTC.

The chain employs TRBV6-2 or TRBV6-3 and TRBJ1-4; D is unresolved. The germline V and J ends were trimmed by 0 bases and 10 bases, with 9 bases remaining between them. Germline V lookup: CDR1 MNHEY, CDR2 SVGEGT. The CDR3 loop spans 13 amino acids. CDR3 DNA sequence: TGTGCCAGCAGTTACTCGGTCGGCGGAAAACTGTTTTTT. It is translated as CASSYSVGGKLFF.

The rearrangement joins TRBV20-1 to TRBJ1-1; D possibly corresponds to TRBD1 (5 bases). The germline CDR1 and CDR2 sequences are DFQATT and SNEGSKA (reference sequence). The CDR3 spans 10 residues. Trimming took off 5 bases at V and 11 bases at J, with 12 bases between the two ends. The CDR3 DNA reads TGCAGTGCTTATCGACAGATTGCTTTCTTT. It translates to CSAYRQIAFF.

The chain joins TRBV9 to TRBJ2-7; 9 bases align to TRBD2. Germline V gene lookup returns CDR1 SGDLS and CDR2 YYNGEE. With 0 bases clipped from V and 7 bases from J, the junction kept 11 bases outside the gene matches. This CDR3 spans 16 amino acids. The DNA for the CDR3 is TGTGCCAGCAGCGTAGTACCTAGCGGGGAAATCGGGGAGCAGTACTTC. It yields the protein CASSVVPSGEIGEQYF.

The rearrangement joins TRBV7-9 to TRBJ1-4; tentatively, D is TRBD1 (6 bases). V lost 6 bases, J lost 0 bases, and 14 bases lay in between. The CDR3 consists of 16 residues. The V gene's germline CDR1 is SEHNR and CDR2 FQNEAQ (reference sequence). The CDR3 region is CASSWWDTSTNEKLFF. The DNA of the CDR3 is TGTGCCAGCAGTTGGTGGGACACTTCAACTAATGAAAAACTGTTTTTT. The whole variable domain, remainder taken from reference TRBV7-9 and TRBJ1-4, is DTGVSQNPRHKITKRGQNVTFRCDPISEHNRLYWYRQTLGQGPEFLTYFQNEAQLEKSRLLSDRFSAERPKGSFSTLEIQRTEQGDSAMYLCASSWWDTSTNEKLFFGSGTQLSVL.

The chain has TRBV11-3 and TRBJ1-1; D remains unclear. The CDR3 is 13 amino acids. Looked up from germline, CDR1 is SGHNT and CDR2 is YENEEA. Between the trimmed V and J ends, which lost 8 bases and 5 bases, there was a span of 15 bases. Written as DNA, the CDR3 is TGTGCCAGCTCTAGAGGAGGGCGGACTGAAGCTTTCTTT. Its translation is CASSRGGRTEAFF.

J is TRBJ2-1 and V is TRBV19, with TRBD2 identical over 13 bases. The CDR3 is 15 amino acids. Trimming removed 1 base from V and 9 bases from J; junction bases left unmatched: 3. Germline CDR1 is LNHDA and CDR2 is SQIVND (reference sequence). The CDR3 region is CASSIGGLAGLEQFF. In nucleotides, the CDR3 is TGTGCCAGTAGTATAGGGGGACTAGCGGGACTTGAGCAGTTCTTC.

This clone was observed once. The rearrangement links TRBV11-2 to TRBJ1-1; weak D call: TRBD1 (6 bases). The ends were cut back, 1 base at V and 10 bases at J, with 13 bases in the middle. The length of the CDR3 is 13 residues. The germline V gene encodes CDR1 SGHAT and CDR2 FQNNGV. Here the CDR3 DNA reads TGTGCCAGCAGCTTAGTAGGGGGGATTAGAGCTTTCTTT. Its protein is CASSLVGGIRAFF.

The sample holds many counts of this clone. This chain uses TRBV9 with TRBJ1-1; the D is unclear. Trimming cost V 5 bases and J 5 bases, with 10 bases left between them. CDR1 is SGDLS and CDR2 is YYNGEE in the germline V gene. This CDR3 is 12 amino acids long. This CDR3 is CASSGLGTEAFF. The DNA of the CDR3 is TGTGCCAGCAGTGGGCTGGGGACTGAAGCTTTCTTT.

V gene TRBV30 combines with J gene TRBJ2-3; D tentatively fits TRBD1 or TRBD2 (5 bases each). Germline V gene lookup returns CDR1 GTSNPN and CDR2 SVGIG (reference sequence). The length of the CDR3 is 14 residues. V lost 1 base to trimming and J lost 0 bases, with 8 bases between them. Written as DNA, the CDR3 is TGTGCCTGGAGTGATGGGGGTAGCACAGATACGCAGTATTTT. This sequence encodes CAWSDGGSTDTQYF.

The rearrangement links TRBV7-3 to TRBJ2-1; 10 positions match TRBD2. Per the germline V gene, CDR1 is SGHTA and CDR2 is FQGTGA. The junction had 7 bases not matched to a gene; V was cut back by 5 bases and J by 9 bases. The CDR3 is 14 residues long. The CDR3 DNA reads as TGTGCCAGCAGCCCCTTAGCGGGAGGAACTGAGCAGTTCTTC. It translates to CASSPLAGGTEQFF.

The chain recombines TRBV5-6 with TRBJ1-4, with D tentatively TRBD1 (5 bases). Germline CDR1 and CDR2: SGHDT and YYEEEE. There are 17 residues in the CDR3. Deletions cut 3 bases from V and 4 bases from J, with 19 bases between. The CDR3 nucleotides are TGTGCCAGCAGCTCGACGCCTGGGACGCTTCATAATGAAAAACTGTTTTTT. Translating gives CASSSTPGTLHNEKLFF.

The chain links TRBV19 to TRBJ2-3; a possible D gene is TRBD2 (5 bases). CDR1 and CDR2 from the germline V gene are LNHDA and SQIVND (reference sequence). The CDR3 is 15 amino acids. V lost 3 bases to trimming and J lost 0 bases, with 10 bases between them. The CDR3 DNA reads TGTGCCAGTAGTATCTCGCGGACTAGCACAGATACGCAGTATTTT. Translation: CASSISRTSTDTQYF.

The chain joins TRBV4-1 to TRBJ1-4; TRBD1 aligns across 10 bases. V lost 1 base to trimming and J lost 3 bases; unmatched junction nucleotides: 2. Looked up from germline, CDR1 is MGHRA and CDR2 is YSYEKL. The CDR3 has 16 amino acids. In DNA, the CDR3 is TGCGCCAGCAGCCAAGGACAGGGGGCAGCTAATGAAAAACTGTTTTTT. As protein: CASSQGQGAANEKLFF.

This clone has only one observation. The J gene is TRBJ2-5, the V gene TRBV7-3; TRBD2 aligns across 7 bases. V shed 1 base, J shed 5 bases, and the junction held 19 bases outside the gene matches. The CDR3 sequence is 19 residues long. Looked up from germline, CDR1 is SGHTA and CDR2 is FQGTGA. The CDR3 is CASSLSSGSQSGNVETQYF. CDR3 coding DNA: TGTGCCAGCAGCTTAAGTAGCGGGTCTCAATCAGGGAATGTGGAGACCCAGTACTTC.